This TCR beta chain was retrieved from a study of cytomegalovirus exposure and HLA in healthy donors. On this clone itself: Antigen unknown.

This CDR3 comprises 15 residues. CDR1 and CDR2 from the germline V gene are MNHNY and SVGAGI (reference sequence). The ends lost 4 bases at V and 5 bases at J; junction bases unmatched: 5. The primer mix had 60 Vbeta and 13 Jbeta primers. TCRdb's copy holds only in-frame clones and misses some; the assay was immunoSEQ multiplex PCR. Among 130,000 to 150,000 clones listed, around 73% were seen once. General observations from the study: In a later analysis, specific HLA alleles were associated with around 17,000 TCR beta sequences at a 0.05 false discovery rate. In a later analysis, CMV-associated beta chains were mostly HLA-associated, it appeared.

Sequencing used PBMCs. The chain couples TRBV6-6 to TRBJ2-2; TRBD1 matches at 9 bases. This sequence originates from a human donor in good health. CDR3: CASSLDRGGTGELFF. CDR3 nucleotide sequence: TGTGCCAGCAGTTTGGACAGGGGAGGTACCGGGGAGCTGTTTTTT.